This T cell receptor beta chain was sequenced in a study of T-cell memory formation after mild COVID-19. One entry per CDR3 protein, called by TCRdb with MiXCR from the 5' RACE reads. Here the sample spans fewer than 200,000 distinct CDR3 sequences, approximately 13% being singletons. With 5 bases removed from V and 0 bases from J, the gap between germline ends came to 11 bases. The CDR3 spans 14 residues. Germline CDR1 and CDR2: SGHRS and YFSETQ. The chain links TRBV5-1 to TRBJ1-1; D unclear. The sequence was collected from a man between 18 and 35 years old who had mild COVID-19 (a few samples of this study predate the infection). Cell type and time point are not known. Sequenced sample: PBMCs or a T cell subset sorted from them (not recorded which). The CDR3 region is CASREAQMNTEAFF. As DNA, the CDR3 is TGCGCCAGCAGAGAGGCTCAGATGAACACTGAAGCTTTCTTT.